This T cell receptor (beta chain) originates from a study of shared T cell receptors in the human thymus. Assay used: immunoSEQ multiplex PCR; TCRdb lists only in-frame clones, some missing. The data show about 730,000 clones, approximately 85% seen once. These same records also appear under a second study, on human thymus T cells. That source reports: Infants, healthy and Finnish, who were having corrective surgery for congenital heart defects served as donors. Thymus pieces cut out during corrective heart surgery were the tissue that was used. Highly overlapping thymic repertoires in unrelated individuals were reported by related research.

This TCR was recovered from a girl under three years old with a congenital heart defect. The sequenced material came from thymocytes.

The CDR3 DNA sequence: TGTGCCAGCAGTTTGAGTCAGGCGACCTCCTACGAGCAGTACTTC. Its protein product is CASSLSQATSYEQYF. The chain couples TRBV27 to TRBJ2-7; no definite D call. Germline CDR1 reads MNHEY; CDR2 reads SMNVEV (reference sequence). The CDR3 has 15 residues. Trimming shortened V by 3 bases and J by 0 bases, and 12 bases separated the two germline ends.